One and the same sample provided the 17 T cell receptor beta chains below, sequenced in a study of metastatic and nonmetastatic thyroid tumors. TCRdb redid the clone calls on the PCR reads using MiXCR. The sample records about 12,000 clones, under 30% being singletons. There were no patients who had received any treatment before thyroid surgery. Sequencing was carried out using blood. These receptors were obtained from a male donor with papillary thyroid cancer or a benign thyroid nodule (not recorded which). Some clones in this sample may be carry-over from other donors' samples.

This clone was observed at least ten times. CDR3 amino acids: CATSTGKQETQYF. Written as DNA, the CDR3 is TGTGCCACCTCGACAGGGAAGCAAGAGACCCAGTACTTC. The gene calls are TRBV2 and TRBJ2-5, with TRBD1 identical over 7 bases. Trimming cost V 10 bases and J 2 bases; bases outside gene matches: 7. This CDR3 contains 13 residues. CDR1 is SNHLY and CDR2 is FYNNEI in the germline V gene.

The V call is TRBV19, the J call TRBJ2-1, with TRBD2 identical over 9 bases. The CDR3 consists of 14 residues. After removal of 6 bases from V and 8 bases from J, the junction contained 8 bases not matched to a gene. The germline V gene has CDR1 LNHDA and CDR2 SQIVND (reference sequence). The CDR3 nucleotides read TGTGCCAGTAGAGTTAGCGGGAGTGGGGATGAGCAGTTCTTC. Translated: CASRVSGSGDEQFF.

The chain employs TRBV6-1 and TRBJ2-7; 9 bases line up with TRBD1. The trim removed 5 bases at V and 0 bases at J, leaving 5 bases unmatched. The CDR3 is 15 residues long. CDR1 and CDR2 from the germline V gene are MNHNS and SASEGT. The CDR3 DNA is TGTGCCAGCAGTAGGGACAGGGAAATCTCCTACGAGCAGTACTTC. This gives the protein CASSRDREISYEQYF.

This sequence joins TRBV12-3 or TRBV12-4 and TRBJ2-1, with D possibly being TRBD2 (6 bases). V gave up 6 bases and J gave up 3 bases, with 12 bases separating them. The CDR3 totals 14 residues. The CDR3 protein is CASSPPTSYNEQFF. As DNA, the CDR3 is TGTGCCAGCAGCCCCCCGACTAGCTACAATGAGCAGTTCTTC.

Only a few counts were recorded for this clone. The chain has TRBV27 and TRBJ1-2, with 7 bases aligning to TRBD1. V shed 6 bases and J 7 bases; nucleotides not matched to a gene: 5. This CDR3 has 12 amino acids. The germline V gene encodes CDR1 MNHEY and CDR2 SMNVEV (reference sequence). The CDR3 loop reads CASSPGGSGYTF. As DNA, the CDR3 is TGTGCCAGCAGCCCAGGGGGAAGTGGCTACACCTTC.

As concerns this clone: One end of the junction fails to match germline, which may point to a read error. J is TRBJ1-1 and V is TRBV6-1, with 10 nucleotides matching TRBD1. The germline CDR1 and CDR2 sequences are MNHNS and SASEGT. The CDR3 is made up of 12 amino acids. In DNA form, the CDR3 reads TGCGCCAGCAGCGGACAGGGGGTTGAAGCTTTCTTT. Its translation: CASSGQGVEAFF.

The gene calls are TRBV12-3 or TRBV12-4 and TRBJ2-7; 7 positions agree with TRBD1. The CDR3 consists of 13 residues. The V segment lost 6 bases and the J segment 1 base; nucleotides outside the gene matches: 3. This chain's CDR3 is CASSWDRSYEQYF. The CDR3 DNA reads as TGTGCCAGCAGCTGGGACAGATCCTACGAGCAGTACTTC.

In this sample, this clone turned up a few times. V and J are TRBV27 and TRBJ2-6; no clear D gene. This CDR3 has 14 amino acids. The germline V gene encodes CDR1 MNHEY and CDR2 SMNVEV (reference sequence). The V gene lost 6 bases and the J gene lost 0 bases, with 6 bases spanning the gap. The CDR3 region is CASRRLSGANVLTF. CDR3 nucleotides: TGTGCCAGCAGGAGACTCTCTGGGGCCAACGTCCTGACTTTC.

The chain uses TRBV10-2 and TRBJ2-7; 12 positions match TRBD1. CDR1 is WSHSY and CDR2 is SAAADI in the germline V gene. The CDR3 runs 15 residues. J lost 7 bases, V lost 2 bases, and 6 bases had no gene match. CDR3 region: CASSEPGQGAEEQYF. CDR3 sequence (DNA): TGCGCCAGCAGTGAGCCGGGACAGGGGGCGGAGGAGCAGTACTTC.

This clone showed up many times. This chain uses TRBV4-1 with TRBJ2-7; TRBD1 is a possible D gene (5 bases). CDR3 size: 13 residues. V was pared by 5 bases and J by 1 base, with 9 bases between. Per the germline V gene, CDR1 is MGHRA and CDR2 is YSYEKL. This chain's CDR3 is CASSVTDSYEQYF. CDR3 in DNA: TGCGCCAGCAGCGTGACAGATTCCTACGAGCAGTACTTC.

The chain is built from TRBV20-1 and TRBJ2-5; tentatively, D is TRBD1 (5 bases). This CDR3 comprises 15 residues. V was pared by 3 bases and J by 3 bases, with 17 bases between. The germline V gene has CDR1 DFQATT and CDR2 SNEGSKA (reference sequence). CDR3 residues: CSASLGRGYKETQYF. CDR3 nucleotides: TGCAGTGCTAGTTTAGGAAGGGGCTACAAAGAGACCCAGTACTTC.

This clone appeared a few times. The V call is TRBV12-3 or TRBV12-4, the J call TRBJ2-7, with TRBD1 as a possible D gene (5 bases). Trimming left V 4 bases short and J 7 bases short, with 14 bases between. This CDR3 has 13 residues. This CDR3 reads CASSWSGKGEQYF. DNA for the CDR3: TGTGCCAGCAGTTGGTCAGGGAAAGGGGAGCAGTACTTC.

This clone was picked up a small number of times. The chain links TRBV6-1 to TRBJ2-6; 7 bases align to TRBD1. The CDR3 runs to 16 residues. The V gene end was trimmed by 4 bases and the J gene end by 2 bases; junction bases not matched to a gene: 5. In germline, CDR1 is MNHNS, CDR2 SASEGT. The CDR3 sequence is CASSAGQVAGANVLTF. CDR3 nucleotide sequence: TGTGCCAGCAGTGCCGGACAGGTCGCTGGGGCCAACGTCCTGACTTTC.

This rearrangement joins TRBV6-4 to TRBJ2-1; D is uncertain. The germline V and J ends were trimmed by 6 bases and 6 bases, with 12 bases remaining between them. The CDR3 covers 13 residues. Germline lookup yields CDR1 MRHNA and CDR2 SNTAGT. The CDR3 DNA reads as TGTGCCAGCAGGGATCCACTATCCAATGAGCAGTTCTTC. Protein sequence: CASRDPLSNEQFF.

This clone occurred a few times. This rearrangement joins TRBV12-3 or TRBV12-4 to TRBJ2-2, with 10 bases aligning to TRBD2. The CDR3 has 17 residues. V gave up 7 bases and J gave up 2 bases; unmatched junction bases: 10. The CDR3 here is CASTLGSGRANTGELFF. DNA of the CDR3: TGTGCCAGCACCCTAGGGAGCGGGAGGGCCAACACCGGGGAGCTGTTTTTT.

The rearrangement joins TRBV11-2 to TRBJ2-3, with D perhaps TRBD2 (5 bases). The CDR3 length is 14 residues. Germline V gene lookup returns CDR1 SGHAT and CDR2 FQNNGV. Trimming removed 0 bases at V and 4 bases at J, with 8 bases between. CDR3 nucleotides: TGTGCCAGCAGCTTAGATGTCGGGGCAGATACGCAGTATTTT. This codes for CASSLDVGADTQYF. Full variable domain (rest looked up from reference TRBV11-2 and TRBJ2-3): EAGVAQSPRYKIIEKRQSVAFWCNPISGHATLYWYQQILGQGPKLLIQFQNNGVVDDSQLPKDRFSAERLKGVDSTLKIQPAKLEDSAVYLCASSLDVGADTQYFGPGTRLTVL.

This chain uses TRBV6-1 with TRBJ1-5, with 7 bases fitting TRBD1. After removal of 5 bases from V and 1 base from J, the junction contained 8 bases not matched to a gene. There are 16 residues in the CDR3. CDR1 is MNHNS, CDR2 SASEGT, per germline. The CDR3 sequence: CASSRNRGGSNQPQHF. The CDR3 DNA follows: TGTGCCAGCAGTCGAAACAGGGGCGGGAGCAATCAGCCCCAGCATTTT.